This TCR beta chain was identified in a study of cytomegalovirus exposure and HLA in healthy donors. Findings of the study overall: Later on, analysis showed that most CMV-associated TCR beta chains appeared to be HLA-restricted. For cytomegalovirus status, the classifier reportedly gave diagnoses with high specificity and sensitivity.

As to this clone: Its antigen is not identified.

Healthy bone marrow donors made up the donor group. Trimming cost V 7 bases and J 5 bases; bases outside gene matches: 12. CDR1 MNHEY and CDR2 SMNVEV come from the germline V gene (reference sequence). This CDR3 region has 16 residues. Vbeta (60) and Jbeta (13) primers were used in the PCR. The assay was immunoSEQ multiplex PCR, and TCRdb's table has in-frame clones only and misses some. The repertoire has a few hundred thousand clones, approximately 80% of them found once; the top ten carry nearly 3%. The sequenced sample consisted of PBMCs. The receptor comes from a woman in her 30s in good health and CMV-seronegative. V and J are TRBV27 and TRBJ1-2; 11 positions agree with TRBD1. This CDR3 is CASTSSGQGAAYGYTF. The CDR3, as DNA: TGTGCCAGCACTTCATCCGGACAGGGGGCGGCTTATGGCTACACCTTC.